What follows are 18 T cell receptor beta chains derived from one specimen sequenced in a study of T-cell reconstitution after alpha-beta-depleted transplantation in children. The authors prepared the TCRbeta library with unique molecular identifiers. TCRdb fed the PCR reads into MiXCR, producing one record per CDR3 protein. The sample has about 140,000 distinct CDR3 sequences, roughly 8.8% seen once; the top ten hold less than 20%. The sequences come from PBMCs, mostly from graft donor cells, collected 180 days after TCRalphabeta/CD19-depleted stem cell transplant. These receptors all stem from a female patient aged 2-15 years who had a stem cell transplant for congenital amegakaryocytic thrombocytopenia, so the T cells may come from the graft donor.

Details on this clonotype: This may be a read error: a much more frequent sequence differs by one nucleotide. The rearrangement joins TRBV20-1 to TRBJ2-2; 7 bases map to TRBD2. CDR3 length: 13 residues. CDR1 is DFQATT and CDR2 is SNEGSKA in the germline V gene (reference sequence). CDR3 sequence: CSAPQRGTVELFF. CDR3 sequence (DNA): TGCAGTGCGCCCCAGCGGGGCACCGTGGAGCTGTTTTTT.

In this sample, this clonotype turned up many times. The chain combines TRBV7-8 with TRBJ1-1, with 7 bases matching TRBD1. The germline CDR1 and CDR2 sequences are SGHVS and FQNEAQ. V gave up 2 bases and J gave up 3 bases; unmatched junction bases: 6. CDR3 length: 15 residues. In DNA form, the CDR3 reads TGTGCCAGCAGCTTATACAGGGGCATCTACACTGAAGCTTTCTTT. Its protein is CASSLYRGIYTEAFF.

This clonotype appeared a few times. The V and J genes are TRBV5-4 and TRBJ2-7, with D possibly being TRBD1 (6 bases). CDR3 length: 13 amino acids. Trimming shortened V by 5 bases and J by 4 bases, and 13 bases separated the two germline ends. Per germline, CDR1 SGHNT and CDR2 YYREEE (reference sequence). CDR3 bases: TGTGCCAGCAGTACACTAGGGGGTTACGAGCAGTACTTC. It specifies CASSTLGGYEQYF.

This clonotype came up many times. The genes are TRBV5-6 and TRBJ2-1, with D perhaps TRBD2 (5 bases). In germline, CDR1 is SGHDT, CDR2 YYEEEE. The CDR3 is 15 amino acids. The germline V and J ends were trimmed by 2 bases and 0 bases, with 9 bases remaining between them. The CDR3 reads CASSLVAISYNEQFF. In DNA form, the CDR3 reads TGTGCCAGCAGCTTAGTAGCGATCTCCTACAATGAGCAGTTCTTC.

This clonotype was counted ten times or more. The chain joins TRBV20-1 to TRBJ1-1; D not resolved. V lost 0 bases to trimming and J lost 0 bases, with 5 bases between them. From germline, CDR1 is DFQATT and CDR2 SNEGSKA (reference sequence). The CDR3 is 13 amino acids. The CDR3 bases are TGCAGTGCTAGAGATACGTTGAACACTGAAGCTTTCTTT. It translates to CSARDTLNTEAFF.

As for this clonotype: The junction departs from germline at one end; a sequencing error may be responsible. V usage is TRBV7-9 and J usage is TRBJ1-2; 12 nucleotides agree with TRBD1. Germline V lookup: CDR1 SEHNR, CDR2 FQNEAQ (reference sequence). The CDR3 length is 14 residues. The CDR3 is CASSLVGDRGRKRF. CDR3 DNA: TGTGCCAGCAGCTTAGTAGGGGACAGGGGGCGAAAACGCTTC.

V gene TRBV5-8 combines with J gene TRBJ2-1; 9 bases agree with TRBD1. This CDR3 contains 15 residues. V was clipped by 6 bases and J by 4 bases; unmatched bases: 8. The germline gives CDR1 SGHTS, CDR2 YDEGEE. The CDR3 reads CASINHRGLYNEQFF. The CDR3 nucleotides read TGTGCCAGCATCAACCACAGGGGGCTGTACAATGAGCAGTTCTTC.

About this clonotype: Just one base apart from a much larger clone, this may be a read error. The CDR3 DNA sequence: TGTGCCAGCAGCCGGGGACAGCCGAACACCGGGGAGCTGTTTTTT. It encodes CASSRGQPNTGELFF. The chain links TRBV12-3 or TRBV12-4 to TRBJ2-2; TRBD1 matches at 7 bases. The ends lost 6 bases at V and 0 bases at J; junction bases unmatched: 4. CDR3 size: 15 residues.

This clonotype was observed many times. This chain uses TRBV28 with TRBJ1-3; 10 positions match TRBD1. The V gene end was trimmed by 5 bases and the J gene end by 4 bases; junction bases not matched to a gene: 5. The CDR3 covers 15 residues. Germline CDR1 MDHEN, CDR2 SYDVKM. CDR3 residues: CASSPGQGPGNTIYF. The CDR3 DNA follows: TGTGCCAGCAGTCCGGGACAGGGGCCGGGAAACACCATATATTTT.

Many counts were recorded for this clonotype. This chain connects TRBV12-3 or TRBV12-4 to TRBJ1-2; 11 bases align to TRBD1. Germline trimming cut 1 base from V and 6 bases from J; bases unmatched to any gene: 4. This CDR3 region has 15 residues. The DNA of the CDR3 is TGTGCCAGCAGTTTAGTCGGGGGACAGGGGGATGGCTACACCTTC. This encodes CASSLVGGQGDGYTF.

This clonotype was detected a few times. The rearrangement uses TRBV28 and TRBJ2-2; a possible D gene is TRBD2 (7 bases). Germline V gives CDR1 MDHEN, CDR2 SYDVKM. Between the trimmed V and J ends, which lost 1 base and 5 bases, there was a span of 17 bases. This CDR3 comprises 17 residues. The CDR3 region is CASSLSPGGRGTGELFF. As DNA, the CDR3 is TGTGCCAGCAGTTTATCCCCCGGGGGGCGGGGGACCGGGGAGCTGTTTTTT. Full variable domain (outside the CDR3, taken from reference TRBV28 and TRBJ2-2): DVKVTQSSRYLVKRTGEKVFLECVQDMDHENMFWYRQDPGLGLRLIYFSYDVKMKEKGDIPEGYSVSREKKERFSLILESASTNQTSMYLCASSLSPGGRGTGELFFGEGSRLTVL.

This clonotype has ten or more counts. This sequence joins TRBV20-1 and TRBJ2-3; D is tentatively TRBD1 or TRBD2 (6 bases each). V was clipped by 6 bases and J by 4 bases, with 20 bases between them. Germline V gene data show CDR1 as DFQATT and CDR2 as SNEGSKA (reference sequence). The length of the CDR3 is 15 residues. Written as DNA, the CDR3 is TGCAGTGCCCGGATCATGGGGGGCCGTTCAGATACGCAGTATTTT. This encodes CSARIMGGRSDTQYF.

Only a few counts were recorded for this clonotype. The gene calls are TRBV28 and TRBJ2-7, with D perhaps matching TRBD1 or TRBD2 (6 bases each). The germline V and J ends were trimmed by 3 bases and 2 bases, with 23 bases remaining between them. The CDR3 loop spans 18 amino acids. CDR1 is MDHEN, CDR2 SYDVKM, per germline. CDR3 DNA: TGTGCCAGCAGTTTTGGCATTCGCTGGGGGGCCCCCACCTACGAGCAGTACTTC. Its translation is CASSFGIRWGAPTYEQYF.

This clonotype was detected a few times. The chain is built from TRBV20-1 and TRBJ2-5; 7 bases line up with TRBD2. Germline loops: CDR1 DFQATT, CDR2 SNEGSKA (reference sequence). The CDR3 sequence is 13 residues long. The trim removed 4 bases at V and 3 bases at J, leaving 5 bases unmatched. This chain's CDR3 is CSATGLIKETQYF. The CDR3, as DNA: TGCAGTGCTACGGGACTAATCAAAGAGACCCAGTACTTC.

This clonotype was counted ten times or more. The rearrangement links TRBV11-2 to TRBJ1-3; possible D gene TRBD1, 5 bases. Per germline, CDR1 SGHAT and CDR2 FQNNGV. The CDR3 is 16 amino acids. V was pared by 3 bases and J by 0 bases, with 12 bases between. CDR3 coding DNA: TGTGCCAGCAGCTTTACCCAGGGCCCCTCTGGAAACACCATATATTTT. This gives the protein CASSFTQGPSGNTIYF.

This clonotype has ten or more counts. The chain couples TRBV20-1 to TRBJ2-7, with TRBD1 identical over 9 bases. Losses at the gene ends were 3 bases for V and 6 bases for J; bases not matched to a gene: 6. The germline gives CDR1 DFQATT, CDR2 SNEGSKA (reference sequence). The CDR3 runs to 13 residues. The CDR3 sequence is CSARSGTGCEQYF. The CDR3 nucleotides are TGCAGTGCTAGGTCCGGGACAGGGTGCGAGCAGTACTTC.

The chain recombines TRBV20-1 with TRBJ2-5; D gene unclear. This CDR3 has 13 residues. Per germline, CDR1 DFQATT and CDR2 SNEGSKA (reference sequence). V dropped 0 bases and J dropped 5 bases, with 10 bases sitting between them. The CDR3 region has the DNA TGCAGTGCTAGAGATCCGACGGTGGAGACCCAGTACTTC. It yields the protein CSARDPTVETQYF.

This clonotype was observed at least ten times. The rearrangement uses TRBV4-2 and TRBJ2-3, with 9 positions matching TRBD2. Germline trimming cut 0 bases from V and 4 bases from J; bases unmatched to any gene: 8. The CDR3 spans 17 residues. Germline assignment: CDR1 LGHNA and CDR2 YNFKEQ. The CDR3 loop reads CASSQDQQRGAADTQYF. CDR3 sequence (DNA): TGTGCCAGCAGCCAAGATCAACAGCGGGGGGCGGCAGATACGCAGTATTTT.